Below, 22 T cell receptor beta chains from the same sample are listed, as sequenced in a study of shared clonotypes between healthy human individuals (TCRdb year 2020). CD8 naive samples consisted of CD45RO-negative cells that were positively selected for CCR7, yielding a CD45RA+CCR7+ population without TemRA cells. Libraries were made using the immunoSEQ multiplex PCR assay. Here the immuneACCESS table is served through TCRdb, limited to in-frame sequences with V and J called. Missing clones are a known gap in these copies; in checked studies unresolved V genes cover under half, and the rest lacks a known reason. A total of 2 million or so clones appear in this sample, roughly 94% of them only once. The ten most abundant clones make up 0.9% to 1.4% of the sample. The source material was naive CD8+ T cells sorted from blood. The sample's cell subset or site label is to be understood as: CD45RA+CCR7+. The receptors originated from a man aged 18-30 years in good health.

The gene calls are TRBV11-2 and TRBJ2-1; 13 bases fit TRBD2. The CDR3 is 16 residues long. V lost 1 base and J lost 8; bases outside the gene matches: 5. Germline CDR1 and CDR2: SGHAT and FQNNGV. The CDR3 here is CASSLVPGLAGYEQFF. The CDR3 nucleotides are TGTGCCAGCAGCTTAGTTCCGGGACTAGCGGGATATGAGCAGTTCTTC.

The rearrangement links TRBV9 to TRBJ1-2, with D perhaps matching TRBD1 (5 bases). Trimming left V 0 bases short and J 4 bases short, with 13 bases between. CDR3 length equals 15 residues. CDR1 and CDR2 from the germline V gene are SGDLS and YYNGEE. The CDR3 DNA reads TGTGCCAGCAGCGTAGGGGACGATCGAGCCTATGGCTACACCTTC. It translates to CASSVGDDRAYGYTF.

The J gene is TRBJ1-3, the V gene TRBV2, with a possible D match to TRBD1 (6 bases). Germline CDR1 reads SNHLY; CDR2 reads FYNNEI. The V gene lost 0 bases and the J gene lost 0 bases, with 9 bases spanning the gap. This CDR3 contains 16 residues. The CDR3 sequence is CASSEARTDSGNTIYF. In DNA form, the CDR3 reads TGTGCCAGCAGTGAAGCTCGGACAGACTCTGGAAACACCATATATTTT.

The CDR3, as DNA: TGTGCCAGCAGCCAGGACGGGACTAGCGGGAGCTACGAGCAGTACTTC. The encoded protein is CASSQDGTSGSYEQYF. This chain uses TRBV13 with TRBJ2-7, with 14 bases matching TRBD2. The J segment lost 3 bases and the V segment lost 5 bases, leaving 6 bases of the junction unmatched. Germline values: CDR1 PRHDT, CDR2 FYEKMQ (reference sequence). The CDR3 spans 16 residues. Combining the CDR3 with reference TRBV13 and TRBJ2-7 gives the whole variable domain AAGVIQSPRHLIKEKRETATLKCYPIPRHDTVYWYQQGPGQDPQFLISFYEKMQSDKGSIPDRFSAQQFSDYHSELNMSSLELGDSALYFCASSQDGTSGSYEQYFGPGTRLTVT.

The J gene is TRBJ1-1, the V gene TRBV10-3, with D unclear. This CDR3 spans 13 amino acids. Trimming took off 0 bases at V and 8 bases at J, with 10 bases between the two ends. From germline, CDR1 is ENHRY and CDR2 SYGVKD. CDR3 in amino acids: CAISESLSREAFF. CDR3 sequence (DNA): TGTGCCATCAGTGAGTCGCTAAGTAGAGAAGCTTTCTTT.

The gene calls are TRBV7-9 and TRBJ2-5; D may match TRBD1 or TRBD2 (5 bases each). Germline CDR1 and CDR2: SEHNR and FQNEAQ (reference sequence). The CDR3 is made up of 15 amino acids. The germline V and J ends were trimmed by 5 bases and 4 bases, with 17 bases remaining between them. The CDR3 sequence is CASSPPRGLGETQYF. The DNA for the CDR3 is TGTGCCAGCAGCCCCCCCCGGGGCCTAGGAGAGACCCAGTACTTC.

The chain combines TRBV13 with TRBJ2-7; D unresolved. The V and J ends lost 1 base and 6 bases respectively, with 13 bases between them. Germline loops: CDR1 PRHDT, CDR2 FYEKMQ (reference sequence). The CDR3 spans 14 residues. The CDR3 is CASSLASTPAEQYF. DNA for the CDR3: TGTGCCAGCAGCTTAGCCTCGACGCCCGCCGAGCAGTACTTC.

The chain joins TRBV9 to TRBJ2-1; 14 positions match TRBD2. This CDR3 is built from 16 residues. With V trimmed by 4 bases and J by 8 bases, 8 bases remained unmatched. Per germline, CDR1 SGDLS and CDR2 YYNGEE. CDR3 DNA: TGTGCCAGCAGCACCGCGGGACTAGCGGGAGAGCATGAGCAGTTCTTC. This gives the protein CASSTAGLAGEHEQFF.

The rearrangement joins TRBV28 to TRBJ1-5, with TRBD1 matching 8 bases. Per germline, CDR1 MDHEN and CDR2 SYDVKM. V trimming: 7 bases; J trimming: 7 bases; junction bases outside the gene matches: 6. The CDR3 loop spans 13 amino acids. In nucleotides, the CDR3 is TGTGCCAGCACTCTGCAGGGGGCCCAGCCCCAGCATTTT. It is translated as CASTLQGAQPQHF.

The chain carries TRBV5-6 and TRBJ2-7; 7 bases are a match to TRBD1. CDR1 is SGHDT and CDR2 is YYEEEE in the germline V gene. Trimming at V came to 3 bases and at J to 0 bases, leaving 3 bases not matched to a gene. The CDR3 consists of 14 residues. The CDR3 here is CASSSGQSSYEQYF. The DNA for the CDR3 is TGTGCCAGCAGCTCGGGACAGAGCTCCTACGAGCAGTACTTC.

J is TRBJ2-2 and V is TRBV6-5; D gene ambiguous. The V gene lost 3 bases and the J gene lost 5 bases, with 16 bases spanning the gap. The CDR3 spans 16 residues. Germline CDR1 is MNHEY and CDR2 is SVGAGI. CDR3 DNA: TGTGCCAGCAGTTATACTCCGGAGATCTTAACCGGGGAGCTGTTTTTT. Its protein is CASSYTPEILTGELFF.

The CDR3 bases are TGTGCCAGCAGTCCCGGGGGTGAAAAACTGTTTTTT. As protein: CASSPGGEKLFF. This chain connects TRBV6-5 to TRBJ1-4; a weak D match, TRBD1 (5 bases). This CDR3 has 12 residues. Germline-derived CDR1 and CDR2 are MNHEY and SVGAGI. Trimming removed 5 bases from V and 7 bases from J, with 8 bases in between.

This chain connects TRBV7-9 to TRBJ2-7, with D possibly TRBD1 on 6 matching bases. The CDR3 has 15 residues. Looked up from germline, CDR1 is SEHNR and CDR2 is FQNEAQ (reference sequence). The germline V and J ends were trimmed by 2 bases and 0 bases, with 11 bases remaining between them. CDR3 sequence (DNA): TGTGCCAGCAGCTTAACCGGACAGAGCTCCTACGAGCAGTACTTC. Protein: CASSLTGQSSYEQYF.

In this sample, this clone turned up once. The rearrangement links TRBV4-1 to TRBJ2-2, with 9 bases that match TRBD2. The CDR3 contains 18 residues. The junction had 13 bases not matched to a gene; V was cut back by 1 base and J by 7 bases. The germline V gene encodes CDR1 MGHRA and CDR2 YSYEKL. The CDR3 region has the DNA TGCGCCAGCAGCCAAGTTAGCGGGGGCCTCTTTCAAGGCGGGGAGCTGTTTTTT. Its protein is CASSQVSGGLFQGGELFF.

The rearrangement joins TRBV4-1 to TRBJ2-7; maybe TRBD2 (6 bases). In germline, CDR1 is MGHRA, CDR2 YSYEKL. The CDR3 sequence is 15 residues long. V was pared by 1 base and J by 4 bases, with 14 bases between. CDR3 nucleotides: TGCGCCAGCAGCCAAGGGCCGGGAGCGGTGTACGAGCAGTACTTC. This sequence encodes CASSQGPGAVYEQYF.

The J gene is TRBJ1-1, the V gene TRBV11-2; the match to TRBD1 covers 10 bases. V shed 5 bases, J shed 1 base, and the junction held 7 bases outside the gene matches. Germline loops: CDR1 SGHAT, CDR2 FQNNGV. CDR3 length equals 16 residues. DNA of the CDR3: TGTGCCAGCAGCCCGACAGGGGGCGCGTGGAACACTGAAGCTTTCTTT. It is translated as CASSPTGGAWNTEAFF.

The table lists this clone with a count of one. The chain uses TRBV2 and TRBJ2-5; tentatively, D is TRBD1 (6 bases). The CDR3 has 13 residues. CDR1 and CDR2 from the germline V gene are SNHLY and FYNNEI. The V gene lost 4 bases and the J gene lost 10 bases, with 16 bases spanning the gap. The CDR3 coding sequence is TGTGCCAGCAGTGGTGGCCAGGGGTGGGACCAGTACTTC. It translates to CASSGGQGWDQYF.

The chain carries TRBV5-5 and TRBJ2-3, with 7 bases identical to TRBD1. There are 14 residues in the CDR3. V was clipped by 4 bases and J by 4 bases; unmatched bases: 6. CDR1 SGHKS and CDR2 YYEKEE come from the germline V gene (reference sequence). CDR3 DNA sequence: TGTGCCAGCAGCGGTTCACAGGGGCCAGATACGCAGTATTTT. Encoded protein: CASSGSQGPDTQYF. The whole variable domain, filled in from reference TRBV5-5 and TRBJ2-3, reads DAGVTQSPTHLIKTRGQQVTLRCSPISGHKSVSWYQQVLGQGPQFIFQYYEKEERGRGNFPDRFSARQFPNYSSELNVNALLLGDSALYLCASSGSQGPDTQYFGPGTRLTVL.

The chain couples TRBV25-1 to TRBJ2-1; 7 bases are a match to TRBD2. This CDR3 is 14 amino acids long. With 5 bases clipped from V and 6 bases from J, the junction kept 7 bases outside the gene matches. Germline CDR1 is MGHDK and CDR2 is SYGVNS. The CDR3 DNA sequence: TGTGCCAGCAGTCCTCCAATAGCGGGCAATGAGCAGTTCTTC. It yields the protein CASSPPIAGNEQFF.

The rearrangement joins TRBV19 to TRBJ2-7; D may be TRBD1 or TRBD2 (6 bases each). V lost 5 bases to trimming and J lost 0 bases, with 17 bases between them. The CDR3 is 16 residues long. Germline V gene sequence: CDR1 LNHDA, CDR2 SQIVND (reference sequence). CDR3 DNA: TGTGCCAGTAGTTTAGGGGGGCAGTCGCTCTCCTACGAGCAGTACTTC. Its translation: CASSLGGQSLSYEQYF.

This clone showed up just once. The sample contains more than one DNA sequence encoding this CDR3. The V gene is TRBV19, the J gene TRBJ1-5; 7 nucleotides align to TRBD1. The CDR3 spans 15 residues. V was pared by 3 bases and J by 5 bases, with 7 bases of the junction left unmatched. Germline-derived CDR1 and CDR2 are LNHDA and SQIVND (reference sequence). The CDR3 nucleotides are TGTGCCAGTAGTATCGACAGGGAAGGGGATCAGCCCCAGCATTTT. Protein sequence: CASSIDREGDQPQHF.

This sequence joins TRBV6-1 and TRBJ1-3; D gene ambiguous. The CDR3 length is 14 residues. Germline CDR1 and CDR2: MNHNS and SASEGT. With 3 bases removed from V and 8 bases from J, the gap between germline ends came to 14 bases. The CDR3 DNA reads as TGTGCCAGCAGTGAGACGGGTCCGGCGGACACCATATATTTT. Amino acid sequence: CASSETGPADTIYF.